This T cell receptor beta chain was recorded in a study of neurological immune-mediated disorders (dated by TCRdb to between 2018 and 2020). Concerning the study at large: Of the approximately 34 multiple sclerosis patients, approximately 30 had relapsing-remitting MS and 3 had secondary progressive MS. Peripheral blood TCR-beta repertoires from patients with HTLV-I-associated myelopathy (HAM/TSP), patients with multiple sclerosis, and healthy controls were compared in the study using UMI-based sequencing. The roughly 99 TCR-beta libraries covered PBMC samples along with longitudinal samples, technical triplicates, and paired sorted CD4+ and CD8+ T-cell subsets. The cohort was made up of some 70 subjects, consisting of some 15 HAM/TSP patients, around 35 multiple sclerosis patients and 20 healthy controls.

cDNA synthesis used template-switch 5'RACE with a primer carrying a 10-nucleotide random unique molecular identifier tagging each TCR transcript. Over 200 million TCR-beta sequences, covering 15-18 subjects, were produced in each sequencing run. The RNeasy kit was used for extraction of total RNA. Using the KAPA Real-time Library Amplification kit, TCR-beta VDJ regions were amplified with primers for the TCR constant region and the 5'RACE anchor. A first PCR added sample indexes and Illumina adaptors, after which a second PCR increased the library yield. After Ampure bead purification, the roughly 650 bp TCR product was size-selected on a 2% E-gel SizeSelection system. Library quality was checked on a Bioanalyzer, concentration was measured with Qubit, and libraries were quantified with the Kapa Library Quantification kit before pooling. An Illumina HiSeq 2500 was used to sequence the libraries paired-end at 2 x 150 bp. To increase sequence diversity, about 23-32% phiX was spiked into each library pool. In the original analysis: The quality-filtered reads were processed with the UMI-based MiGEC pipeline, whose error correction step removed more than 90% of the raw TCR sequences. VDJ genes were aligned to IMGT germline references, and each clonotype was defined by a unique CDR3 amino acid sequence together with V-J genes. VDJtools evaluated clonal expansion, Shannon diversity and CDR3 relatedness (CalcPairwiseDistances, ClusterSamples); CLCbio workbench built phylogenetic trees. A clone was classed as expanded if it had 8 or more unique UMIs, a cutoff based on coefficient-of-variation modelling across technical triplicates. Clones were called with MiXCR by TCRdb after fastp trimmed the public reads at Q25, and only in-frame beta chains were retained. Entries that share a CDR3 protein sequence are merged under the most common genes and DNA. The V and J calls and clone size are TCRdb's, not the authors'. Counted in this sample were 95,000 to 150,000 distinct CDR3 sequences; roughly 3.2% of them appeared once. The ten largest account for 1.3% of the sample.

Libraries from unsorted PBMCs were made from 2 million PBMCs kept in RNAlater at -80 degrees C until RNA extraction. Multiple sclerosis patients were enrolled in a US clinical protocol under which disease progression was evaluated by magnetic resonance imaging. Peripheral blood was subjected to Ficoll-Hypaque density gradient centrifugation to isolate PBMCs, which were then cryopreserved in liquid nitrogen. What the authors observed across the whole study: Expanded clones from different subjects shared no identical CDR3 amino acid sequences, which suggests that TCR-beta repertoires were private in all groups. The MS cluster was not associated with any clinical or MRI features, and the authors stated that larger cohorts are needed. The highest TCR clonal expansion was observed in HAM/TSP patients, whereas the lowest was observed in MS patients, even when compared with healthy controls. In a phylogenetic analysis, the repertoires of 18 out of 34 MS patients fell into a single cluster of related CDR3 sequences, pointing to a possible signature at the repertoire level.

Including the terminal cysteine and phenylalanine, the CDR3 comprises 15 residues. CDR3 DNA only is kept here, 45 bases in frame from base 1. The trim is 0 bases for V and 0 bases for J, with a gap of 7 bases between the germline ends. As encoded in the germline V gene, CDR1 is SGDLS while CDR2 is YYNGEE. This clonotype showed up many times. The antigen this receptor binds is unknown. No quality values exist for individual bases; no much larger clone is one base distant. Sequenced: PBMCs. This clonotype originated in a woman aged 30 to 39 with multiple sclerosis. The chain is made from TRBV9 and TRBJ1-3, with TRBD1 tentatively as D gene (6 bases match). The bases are TGTGCCAGCAGCGTAGGGGGACACTCTGGAAACACCATATATTTT. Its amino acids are CASSVGGHSGNTIYF.